This entry lists 24 T cell receptor beta chains sequenced from one sample in a study of blood T cell repertoires in COVID-19. Assay: immunoSEQ multiplex PCR; the TCRdb copy retains only in-frame clones and omits some. Altogether approximately 200,000 clones are present, under 90% being singletons, with the ten largest covering approximately 2%. The sequenced sample was PBMCs or T cells enriched from blood (not recorded which). All receptors come from a man between 60 and 75 years old who had recovered from COVID-19.

The chain employs TRBV7-2 and TRBJ2-5, with a weak D call TRBD2 (5 bases). The germline V gene encodes CDR1 SGHTA and CDR2 FQGNSA. The length of the CDR3 is 15 residues. Deletions cut 1 base from V and 4 bases from J, with 13 bases between. CDR3: CASSLGSGSGETQYF. For the CDR3, the DNA is TGTGCCAGCAGCTTAGGCTCGGGGTCCGGAGAGACCCAGTACTTC.

This rearrangement joins TRBV21-1 to TRBJ2-7; the table's D call TRBD1 went unverified against the DNA. TRBV21-1 corresponds to a pseudogene. The CDR3 is 19 amino acids. Here the CDR3 DNA reads TGTGCCAGCAGCATCAGTCCCGGGACAGGGAACCCCTGCCTCAACGAGCAGTACTTC. It encodes CASSISPGTGNPCLNEQYF.

The chain carries TRBV11-2 and TRBJ2-7; TRBD1 aligns across 8 bases. The trim removed 3 bases at V and 6 bases at J, leaving 7 bases unmatched. The CDR3 extends over 14 amino acids. The germline V gene has CDR1 SGHAT and CDR2 FQNNGV. In DNA form, the CDR3 reads TGTGCCAGCAGCTTCGGGCAGGGGGCAGGCGAGCAGTACTTC. It translates to CASSFGQGAGEQYF.

This chain connects TRBV7-8 to TRBJ2-7; no clear D gene. Germline V gene data show CDR1 as SGHVS and CDR2 as FQNEAQ. The CDR3 extends over 11 amino acids. Trimming cost V 1 base and J 5 bases, with 3 bases left between them. In DNA, the CDR3 is TGTGCCAGCAGCTTAGTTAACGAGCAGTACTTC. This gives the protein CASSLVNEQYF.

The chain links TRBV5-1 to TRBJ1-1, with 10 bases aligning to TRBD1. The length of the CDR3 is 15 residues. Germline loops: CDR1 SGHRS, CDR2 YFSETQ. The V gene end was trimmed by 4 bases and the J gene end by 7 bases; junction bases not matched to a gene: 10. This CDR3 is CASSGWGDRGVEAFF. DNA for the CDR3: TGCGCCAGCAGCGGTTGGGGGGACAGGGGTGTTGAAGCTTTCTTT.

V is TRBV19 and J is TRBJ1-4; a weak D match, TRBD1 (5 bases). V lost 7 bases and J 8 bases, leaving 26 bases between the germline ends. The length of the CDR3 is 17 residues. The germline gives CDR1 LNHDA, CDR2 SQIVND (reference sequence). The CDR3 is CASTQAPSGPRREKLFF. The CDR3, as DNA: TGTGCCAGTACCCAAGCCCCCTCAGGGCCCCGAAGAGAAAAACTGTTTTTT.

The chain couples TRBV11-1 to TRBJ1-2; 8 bases agree with TRBD1. V gave up 5 bases and J gave up 4 bases; unmatched junction bases: 6. The CDR3 has 14 amino acids. Germline-derived CDR1 and CDR2 are SGHAT and FQDESV (reference sequence). Here the CDR3 DNA reads TGTGCCAGCAGCCAATTCGGACAGGGCTATGGCTACACCTTC. It specifies CASSQFGQGYGYTF.

V usage is TRBV7-9 and J usage is TRBJ1-1, with 8 nucleotides matching TRBD1. This CDR3 has 15 amino acids. Unmatched junction bases numbered 7, after V lost 3 bases and J lost 4 bases. Germline assignment: CDR1 SEHNR and CDR2 FQNEAQ (reference sequence). The CDR3 region is CASSFAGQGTTEAFF. Here the CDR3 DNA reads TGTGCCAGCAGCTTCGCCGGACAGGGTACCACTGAAGCTTTCTTT.

The genes are TRBV30 and TRBJ1-3; D not certain. This CDR3 has 14 amino acids. The ends were cut back, 2 bases at V and 2 bases at J, with 10 bases in the middle. Per the germline V gene, CDR1 is GTSNPN and CDR2 is SVGIG (reference sequence). DNA of the CDR3: TGTGCCTGGAGTACCGGCGGAGCTGGAAACACCATATATTTT. This translates into CAWSTGGAGNTIYF.

The chain uses TRBV2 and TRBJ1-6; 11 positions match TRBD1. Germline values: CDR1 SNHLY, CDR2 FYNNEI. Unmatched junction bases numbered 11, after V lost 2 bases and J lost 14 bases. CDR3 length: 16 residues. The chain's CDR3 is CASSENVWDRGLSLHF. The CDR3 nucleotides read TGTGCCAGCAGTGAAAATGTTTGGGACAGGGGGTTATCCCTCCACTTT.

The chain combines TRBV5-1 with TRBJ2-7; 12 bases agree with TRBD2. From germline, CDR1 is SGHRS and CDR2 YFSETQ. This CDR3 region has 16 residues. Trimming took 1 base from V and 0 from J; bases not matched to a gene: 2. The chain's CDR3 is CASSLRTSGASYEQYF. CDR3 sequence (DNA): TGCGCCAGCAGCTTGAGGACTAGCGGGGCCTCCTACGAGCAGTACTTC. Full variable domain (rest looked up from reference TRBV5-1 and TRBJ2-7): KAGVTQTPRYLIKTRGQQVTLSCSPISGHRSVSWYQQTPGQGLQFLFEYFSETQRNKGNFPGRFSGRQFSNSRSEMNVSTLELGDSALYLCASSLRTSGASYEQYFGPGTRLTVT.

V usage is TRBV7-8 and J usage is TRBJ2-1; TRBD1 matches at 10 bases. V lost 5 bases, J lost 6 bases, and 7 bases stayed unmatched. Per the germline V gene, CDR1 is SGHVS and CDR2 is FQNEAQ. The CDR3 consists of 15 residues. CDR3 nucleotides: TGTGCCAGCAGCAACGGACAGGGGGGGATCAATGAGCAGTTCTTC. As protein: CASSNGQGGINEQFF.

V and J are TRBV12-5 and TRBJ1-6, with a possible D match to TRBD1 (5 bases). V lost 5 bases, J lost 8 bases, and 10 bases lay in between. CDR1 is LGHNT, CDR2 FRNRAP, per germline. CDR3 length equals 13 residues. The CDR3 loop is CASGLDSYSPLHF. CDR3 sequence (DNA): TGTGCTAGTGGTCTTGACAGCTATTCACCCCTCCACTTT.

This chain uses TRBV19 with TRBJ2-2; TRBD1 matches at 9 bases. This CDR3 has 19 residues. The germline CDR1 and CDR2 sequences are LNHDA and SQIVND (reference sequence). The trim removed 4 bases at V and 0 bases at J, leaving 12 bases unmatched. The CDR3 region has the DNA TGTGCCAGTAGTAGTAAACAGGGGGCCCGACCTACGAACACCGGGGAGCTGTTTTTT. This codes for CASSSKQGARPTNTGELFF.

J is TRBJ1-2 and V is TRBV11-2; a possible D gene is TRBD1 (5 bases). Looked up from germline, CDR1 is SGHAT and CDR2 is FQNNGV. Deletions cut 3 bases from V and 4 bases from J, with 15 bases between. The CDR3 sequence is 15 residues long. Written as DNA, the CDR3 is TGTGCCAGCAGCTTGGAGAGGACATGGCTCTATGGCTACACCTTC. This codes for CASSLERTWLYGYTF. The entire variable domain, with the rest obtained from reference TRBV11-2 and TRBJ1-2, is as follows: EAGVAQSPRYKIIEKRQSVAFWCNPISGHATLYWYQQILGQGPKLLIQFQNNGVVDDSQLPKDRFSAERLKGVDSTLKIQPAKLEDSAVYLCASSLERTWLYGYTFGSGTRLTVV.

The rearrangement joins TRBV7-6 to TRBJ1-5; D gene uncertain. The CDR3 has 13 amino acids. Germline V gene data show CDR1 as SGHVS and CDR2 as FNYEAQ. Trimming took off 0 bases at V and 6 bases at J, with 6 bases between the two ends. The CDR3 sequence: CASSLARGQPQHF. The CDR3 coding sequence is TGTGCCAGCAGCTTAGCAAGAGGTCAGCCCCAGCATTTT.

The J gene is TRBJ1-6, the V gene TRBV19; unclear D gene. Trimming stripped 1 base from V and 9 bases from J, with 10 bases between. The CDR3 covers 14 residues. CDR1 and CDR2 from the germline V gene are LNHDA and SQIVND (reference sequence). The CDR3 DNA follows: TGTGCCAGTAGTATAGCCGGGGTCGGTTCACCCCTCCACTTT. Translating it yields CASSIAGVGSPLHF.

This rearrangement joins TRBV11-1 to TRBJ1-1; D not certain. The germline V gene encodes CDR1 SGHAT and CDR2 FQDESV (reference sequence). This CDR3 is 13 amino acids long. Trimming stripped 5 bases from V and 8 bases from J, with 15 bases between. The CDR3 protein is CASSPRLGSEAFF. In nucleotides, the CDR3 is TGTGCCAGCAGCCCGAGATTGGGGAGCGAAGCTTTCTTT. The whole variable domain, remainder taken from reference TRBV11-1 and TRBJ1-1, is EAEVAQSPRYKITEKSQAVAFWCDPISGHATLYWYRQILGQGPELLVQFQDESVVDDSQLPKDRFSAERLKGVDSTLKIQPAELGDSAMYLCASSPRLGSEAFFGQGTRLTVV.

The chain links TRBV7-9 to TRBJ2-2, with 7 bases lining up with TRBD1. V was clipped by 5 bases and J by 0 bases; unmatched bases: 6. The CDR3 is 16 residues long. CDR1 SEHNR and CDR2 FQNEAQ come from the germline V gene (reference sequence). CDR3 sequence: CASSRGQPTNTGELFF. The CDR3, as DNA: TGTGCCAGCAGCAGGGGACAGCCGACGAACACCGGGGAGCTGTTTTTT.

This clone was detected only once. CDR3 sequence (DNA): TGTGCCAGCAGCGTCCGTGAGACCGGGGTCCCCTATGGCTACACCTTC. It codes for CASSVRETGVPYGYTF. The rearrangement links TRBV9 to TRBJ1-2; D is unclear. The V end was cut by 2 bases, the J end by 4 bases, with 18 bases between. Germline V lookup: CDR1 SGDLS, CDR2 YYNGEE. The CDR3 has 16 amino acids.

In this sample, this clone turned up a few times. The genes are TRBV19 and TRBJ2-3; the D gene is possibly TRBD1 (6 bases). CDR3 length: 13 amino acids. Germline V CDR1 and CDR2: LNHDA, SQIVND (reference sequence). V lost 4 bases, J lost 2 bases, and 7 bases lay in between. The chain's CDR3 is CASSNRDTDTQYF. Here the CDR3 DNA reads TGTGCCAGTAGTAACAGGGACACAGATACGCAGTATTTT.

The chain couples TRBV7-6 to TRBJ2-3, with D possibly matching TRBD1 (6 bases). The CDR3 has 13 amino acids. Trimming stripped 4 bases from V and 6 bases from J, with 11 bases between. Germline lookup yields CDR1 SGHVS and CDR2 FNYEAQ. The CDR3 sequence: CASSSTRGDTQYF. CDR3 nucleotides: TGTGCCAGCAGCTCCACTAGGGGGGATACGCAGTATTTT.

The sample holds a few counts of this clone. The gene calls are TRBV23-1 and TRBJ1-2; 9 bases fit TRBD1. TRBV23-1 is an ORF; its function is uncertain. The CDR3 extends over 16 amino acids. The trim removed 6 bases at V and 8 bases at J, leaving 16 bases unmatched. Here the CDR3 reads CASSPPPRDRAWGYTF. CDR3 nucleotides: TGCGCCAGCAGCCCCCCCCCGCGGGACAGGGCTTGGGGCTACACCTTC.

The rearrangement links TRBV5-1 to TRBJ1-5; D is possibly TRBD1 (6 bases). V lost 4 bases and J lost 5, with 13 bases in between. From germline, CDR1 is SGHRS and CDR2 YFSETQ. CDR3 length: 14 residues. The CDR3 loop is CASSQQGGDQPQHF. The CDR3 coding sequence is TGCGCCAGCAGCCAACAGGGAGGGGATCAGCCCCAGCATTTT.